These 12 T cell receptor beta chains originate from one sample sequenced in a study of blood T cell repertoires in COVID-19. The assay was immunoSEQ multiplex PCR, and TCRdb's table has in-frame clones only and misses some. The table shows 95,000 to 150,000 clones, with approximately 77% occurring only once. The sequencing input was peripheral blood. These TCRs come from a human donor in a cohort sampled during active COVID-19.

The chain couples TRBV28 to TRBJ2-6; 7 bases map to TRBD1. Trimming cost V 3 bases and J 1 base; bases outside gene matches: 3. The CDR3 runs to 16 residues. CDR1 is MDHEN, CDR2 SYDVKM, per germline. The CDR3 nucleotides read TGTGCCAGCAGTTTGACAGGGTCTTCTGGGGCCAACGTCCTGACTTTC. Its translation is CASSLTGSSGANVLTF.

The rearrangement links TRBV5-1 to TRBJ2-1; D may be TRBD2 (6 bases). The CDR3 runs 14 residues. Deletions cut 0 bases from V and 4 bases from J, with 8 bases between. In germline, CDR1 is SGHRS, CDR2 YFSETQ. For the CDR3, the DNA is TGCGCCAGCAGCTTGGGCGGGGATTACAATGAGCAGTTCTTC. Translated: CASSLGGDYNEQFF.

The rearrangement links TRBV27 to TRBJ2-7; TRBD1 matches at 7 bases. V gave up 0 bases and J gave up 6 bases; unmatched junction bases: 8. The CDR3 covers 15 residues. CDR1 and CDR2 (germline): MNHEY, SMNVEV (reference sequence). The CDR3 loop is CASSLSGGPISEQYF. The CDR3 DNA is TGTGCCAGCAGTTTATCAGGGGGCCCTATTAGCGAGCAGTACTTC.

The sample holds one count of this clone. The chain joins TRBV27 to TRBJ2-3; TRBD2 is a possible D gene (6 bases). This CDR3 spans 12 amino acids. CDR1 MNHEY and CDR2 SMNVEV come from the germline V gene (reference sequence). Trimming stripped 2 bases from V and 9 bases from J, with 9 bases between. For the CDR3, the DNA is TGTGCCAGCAGTTTACCCGGAGGGACGCAGTATTTT. It codes for CASSLPGGTQYF.

J is TRBJ2-7 and V is TRBV7-9, with TRBD2 matching 9 bases. Germline V CDR1 and CDR2: SEHNR, FQNEAQ (reference sequence). V was clipped by 1 base and J by 6 bases; unmatched bases: 1. The CDR3 is made up of 13 amino acids. In nucleotides, the CDR3 is TGTGCCAGCAGCTTAGGGGGACTAGCCGAGCAGTACTTC. Encoded protein: CASSLGGLAEQYF. The full variable domain, completed using reference TRBV7-9 and TRBJ2-7, is DTGVSQNPRHKITKRGQNVTFRCDPISEHNRLYWYRQTLGQGPEFLTYFQNEAQLEKSRLLSDRFSAERPKGSFSTLEIQRTEQGDSAMYLCASSLGGLAEQYFGPGTRLTVT.

The chain employs TRBV28 and TRBJ1-1; tentative D call: TRBD1 (5 bases). The CDR3 length is 13 residues. V lost 6 bases, J lost 6 bases, and 14 bases lay in between. CDR1 and CDR2 from the germline V gene are MDHEN and SYDVKM. The CDR3, as DNA: TGTGCCAGCAGCAATCAGGGCACCCCTGAAGCTTTCTTT. Its protein is CASSNQGTPEAFF.

The chain is built from TRBV6-5 and TRBJ2-7; no reliable D call. Trimming shortened V by 4 bases and J by 0 bases, and 7 bases separated the two germline ends. CDR3 length: 13 residues. From germline, CDR1 is MNHEY and CDR2 SVGAGI. CDR3 residues: CASSFLSSYEQYF. CDR3 in DNA: TGTGCCAGCAGTTTTCTAAGCTCCTACGAGCAGTACTTC.

This clone has only a few counts. The genes are TRBV29-1 and TRBJ2-7; the match to TRBD2 covers 10 bases. Trimming cost V 7 bases and J 2 bases; bases outside gene matches: 8. Germline CDR1 SQVTM, CDR2 ANQGSEA. The CDR3 has 14 amino acids. The CDR3 region is CSATLAGAAYEQYF. The CDR3 DNA is TGCAGCGCTACTCTAGCGGGGGCGGCCTACGAGCAGTACTTC.

This chain joins TRBV4-1 and TRBJ1-1; 8 positions agree with TRBD1. Germline CDR1 is MGHRA and CDR2 is YSYEKL. The V segment lost 0 bases and the J segment 0 bases; nucleotides outside the gene matches: 3. This CDR3 comprises 16 residues. DNA of the CDR3: TGCGCCAGCAGCCAAGATAACAGGGGGATGAACACTGAAGCTTTCTTT. Its translation: CASSQDNRGMNTEAFF.

V usage is TRBV24-1 and J usage is TRBJ2-7; D is possibly TRBD1 (6 bases). Trimming took off 6 bases at V and 4 bases at J, with 12 bases between the two ends. This CDR3 region has 13 residues. Per the germline V gene, CDR1 is KGHDR and CDR2 is SFDVKD. CDR3 nucleotide sequence: TGTGCCACCAGTCAGGGGAAACAATACGAGCAGTACTTC. It yields the protein CATSQGKQYEQYF.

The genes are TRBV19 and TRBJ2-1, with TRBD2 matching over 7 bases. J was trimmed by 2 bases and V by 1 base; bases with no gene match: 5. The germline gives CDR1 LNHDA, CDR2 SQIVND (reference sequence). The CDR3 extends over 16 amino acids. CDR3 protein: CASSIGGGSTYNEQFF. CDR3 nucleotide sequence: TGTGCCAGTAGTATAGGCGGCGGGAGTACCTACAATGAGCAGTTCTTC.

The chain employs TRBV28 and TRBJ1-1; 11 positions agree with TRBD1. The germline V gene has CDR1 MDHEN and CDR2 SYDVKM. The CDR3 is made up of 16 amino acids. The junction had 13 bases not matched to a gene; V was cut back by 7 bases and J by 6 bases. In DNA form, the CDR3 reads TGTGCCAGCACAGGGACAGGGGGGCTTGGGATCGCTGAAGCTTTCTTT. Amino acid sequence: CASTGTGGLGIAEAFF.